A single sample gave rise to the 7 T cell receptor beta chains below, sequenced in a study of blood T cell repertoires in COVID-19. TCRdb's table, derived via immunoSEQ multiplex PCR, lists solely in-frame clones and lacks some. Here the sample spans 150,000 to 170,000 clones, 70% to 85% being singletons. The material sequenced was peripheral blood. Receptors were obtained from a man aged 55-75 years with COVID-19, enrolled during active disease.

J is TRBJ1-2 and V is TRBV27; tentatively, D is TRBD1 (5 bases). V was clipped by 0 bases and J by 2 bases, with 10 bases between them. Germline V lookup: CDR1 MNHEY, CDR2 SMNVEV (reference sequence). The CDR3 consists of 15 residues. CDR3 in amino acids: CASSLSRVSNYGYTF. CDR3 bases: TGTGCCAGCAGTTTATCCAGGGTTTCCAACTATGGCTACACCTTC.

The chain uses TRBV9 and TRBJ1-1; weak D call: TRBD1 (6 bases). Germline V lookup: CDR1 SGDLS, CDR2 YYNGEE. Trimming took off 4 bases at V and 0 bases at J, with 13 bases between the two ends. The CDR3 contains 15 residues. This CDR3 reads CASSSETGLNTEAFF. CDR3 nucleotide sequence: TGTGCCAGCAGCAGTGAAACAGGGTTGAACACTGAAGCTTTCTTT. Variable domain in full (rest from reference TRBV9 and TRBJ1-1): DSGVTQTPKHLITATGQRVTLRCSPRSGDLSVYWYQQSLDQGLQFLIQYYNGEERAKGNILERFSAQQFPDLHSELNLSSLELGDSALYFCASSSETGLNTEAFFGQGTRLTVV.

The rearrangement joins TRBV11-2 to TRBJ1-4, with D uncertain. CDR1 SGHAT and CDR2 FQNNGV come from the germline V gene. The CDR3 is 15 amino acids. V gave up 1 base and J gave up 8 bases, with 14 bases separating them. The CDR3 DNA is TGTGCCAGCAGCTTAGTCTCCAGGTGGGAGGAAAAACTGTTTTTT. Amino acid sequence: CASSLVSRWEEKLFF.

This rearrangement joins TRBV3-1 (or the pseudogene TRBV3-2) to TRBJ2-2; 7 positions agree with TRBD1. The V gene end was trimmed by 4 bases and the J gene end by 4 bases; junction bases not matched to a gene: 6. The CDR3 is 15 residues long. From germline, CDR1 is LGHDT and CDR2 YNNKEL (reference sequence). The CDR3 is CASSPRQGSTGELFF. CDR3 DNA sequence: TGTGCCAGCAGCCCCAGACAGGGCAGCACCGGGGAGCTGTTTTTT.

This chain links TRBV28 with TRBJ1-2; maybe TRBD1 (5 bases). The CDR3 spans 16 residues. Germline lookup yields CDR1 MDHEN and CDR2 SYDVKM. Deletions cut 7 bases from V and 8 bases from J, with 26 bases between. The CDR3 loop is CASNPGDASGGRGYTF. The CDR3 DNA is TGTGCCAGCAACCCGGGGGACGCTTCTGGGGGTAGAGGCTACACCTTC.

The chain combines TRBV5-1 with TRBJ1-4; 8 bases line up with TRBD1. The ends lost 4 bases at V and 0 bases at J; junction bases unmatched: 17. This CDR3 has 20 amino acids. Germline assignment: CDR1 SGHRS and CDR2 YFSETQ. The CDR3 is CASSPRVGTGLPATNEKLFF. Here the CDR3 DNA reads TGCGCCAGCAGCCCGAGAGTTGGGACAGGCCTTCCTGCAACTAATGAAAAACTGTTTTTT.

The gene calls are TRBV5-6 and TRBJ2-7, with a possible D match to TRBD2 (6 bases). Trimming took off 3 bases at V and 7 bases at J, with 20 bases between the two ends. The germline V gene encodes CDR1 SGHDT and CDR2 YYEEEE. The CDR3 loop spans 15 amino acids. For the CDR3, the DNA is TGTGCCAGCAGCTACCGGAGGGCCTCGGGGCAGGAGCAGTACTTC. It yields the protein CASSYRRASGQEQYF.